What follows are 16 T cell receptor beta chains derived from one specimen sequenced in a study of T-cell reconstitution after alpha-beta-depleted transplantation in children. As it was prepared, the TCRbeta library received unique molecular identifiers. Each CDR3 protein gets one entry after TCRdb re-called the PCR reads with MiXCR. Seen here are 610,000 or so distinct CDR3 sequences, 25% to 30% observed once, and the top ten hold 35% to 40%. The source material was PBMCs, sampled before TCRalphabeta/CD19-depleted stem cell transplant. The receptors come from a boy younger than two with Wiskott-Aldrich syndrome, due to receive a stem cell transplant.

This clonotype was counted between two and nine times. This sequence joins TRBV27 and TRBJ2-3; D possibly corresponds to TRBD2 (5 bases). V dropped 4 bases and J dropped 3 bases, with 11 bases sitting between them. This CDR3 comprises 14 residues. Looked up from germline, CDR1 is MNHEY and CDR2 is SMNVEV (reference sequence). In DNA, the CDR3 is TGTGCCAGCAGTTACACGGGGTTGACAGATACGCAGTATTTT. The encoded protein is CASSYTGLTDTQYF.

The CDR3 bases are TGCAGCGCGCACACGGACAGGCAGAACACTGAAGCTTTCTTT. It translates to CSAHTDRQNTEAFF. The chain uses TRBV29-1 and TRBJ1-1; 7 nucleotides agree with TRBD1. This CDR3 has 14 residues. CDR1 SQVTM and CDR2 ANQGSEA come from the germline V gene. V lost 7 bases to trimming and J lost 1 base; unmatched junction nucleotides: 9. The full variable domain, completed using reference TRBV29-1 and TRBJ1-1, is SAVISQKPSRDICQRGTSLTIQCQVDSQVTMMFWYRQQPGQSLTLIATANQGSEATYESGFVIDKFPISRPNLTFSTLTVSNMSPEDSSIYLCSAHTDRQNTEAFFGQGTRLTVV.

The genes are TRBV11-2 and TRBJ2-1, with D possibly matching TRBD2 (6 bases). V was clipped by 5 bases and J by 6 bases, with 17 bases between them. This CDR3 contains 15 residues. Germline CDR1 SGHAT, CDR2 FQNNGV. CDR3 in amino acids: CASSPRWQEGNEQFF. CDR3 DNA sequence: TGTGCCAGCAGCCCACGTTGGCAGGAGGGCAATGAGCAGTTCTTC.

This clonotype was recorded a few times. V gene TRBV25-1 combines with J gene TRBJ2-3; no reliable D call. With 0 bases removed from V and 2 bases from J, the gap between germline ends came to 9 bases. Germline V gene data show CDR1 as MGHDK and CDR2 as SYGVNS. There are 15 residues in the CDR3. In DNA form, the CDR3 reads TGTGCCAGCAGTGAATATAGCCCTATCACAGATACGCAGTATTTT. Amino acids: CASSEYSPITDTQYF.

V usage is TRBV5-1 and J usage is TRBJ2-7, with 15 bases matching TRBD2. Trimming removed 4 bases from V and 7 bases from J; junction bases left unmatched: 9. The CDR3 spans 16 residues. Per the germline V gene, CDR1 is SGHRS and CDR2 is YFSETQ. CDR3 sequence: CASSPGLAGGSGEQYF. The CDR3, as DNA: TGCGCCAGCAGCCCGGGACTAGCGGGAGGATCGGGTGAGCAGTACTTC.

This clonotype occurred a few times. CDR3 DNA: TGTGCCAGCAGCCAACAAGCGGGAGGGGACAATGAGCAGTTCTTC. It is translated as CASSQQAGGDNEQFF. The V call is TRBV14, the J call TRBJ2-1; 10 nucleotides line up with TRBD2. The trim removed 2 bases at V and 5 bases at J, leaving 3 bases unmatched. Germline V gene data show CDR1 as SGHDN and CDR2 as FVKESK. CDR3 length: 15 residues.

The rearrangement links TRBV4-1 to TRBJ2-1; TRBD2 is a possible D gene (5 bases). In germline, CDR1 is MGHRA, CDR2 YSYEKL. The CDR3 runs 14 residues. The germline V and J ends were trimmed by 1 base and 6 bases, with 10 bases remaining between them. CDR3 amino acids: CASSQVLAGNEQFF. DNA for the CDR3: TGCGCCAGCAGCCAAGTTTTGGCGGGCAATGAGCAGTTCTTC.

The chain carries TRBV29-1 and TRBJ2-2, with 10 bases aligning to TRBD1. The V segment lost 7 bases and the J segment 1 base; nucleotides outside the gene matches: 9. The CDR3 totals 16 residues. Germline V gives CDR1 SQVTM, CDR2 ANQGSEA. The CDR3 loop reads CSATRGTGVNTGELFF. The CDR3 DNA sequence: TGCAGCGCCACGCGCGGGACAGGGGTGAACACCGGGGAGCTGTTTTTT.

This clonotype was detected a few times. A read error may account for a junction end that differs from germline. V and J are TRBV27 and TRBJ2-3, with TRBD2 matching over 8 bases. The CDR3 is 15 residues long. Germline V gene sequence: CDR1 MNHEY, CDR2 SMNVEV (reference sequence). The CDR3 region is CASILKREPTDTQYF. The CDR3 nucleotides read TGTGCCAGCATTTTAAAGCGGGAGCCGACAGATACGCAGTATTTT.

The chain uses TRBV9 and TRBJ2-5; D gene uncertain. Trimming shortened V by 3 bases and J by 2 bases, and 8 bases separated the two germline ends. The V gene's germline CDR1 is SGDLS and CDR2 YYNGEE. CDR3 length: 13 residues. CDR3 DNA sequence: TGTGCCAGCAGCGCGCAGAATCAAGAGACCCAGTACTTC. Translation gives CASSAQNQETQYF.

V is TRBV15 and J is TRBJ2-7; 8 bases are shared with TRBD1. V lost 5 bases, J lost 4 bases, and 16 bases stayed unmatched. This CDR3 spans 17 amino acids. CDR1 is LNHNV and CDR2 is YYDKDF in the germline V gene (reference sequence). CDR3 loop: CATSAGTGAARAYEQYF. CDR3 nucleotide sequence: TGTGCCACCAGCGCCGGGACAGGAGCAGCGAGGGCTTACGAGCAGTACTTC. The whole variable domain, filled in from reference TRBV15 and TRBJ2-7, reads DAMVIQNPRYQVTQFGKPVTLSCSQTLNHNVMYWYQQKSSQAPKLLFHYYDKDFNNEADTPDNFQSRRPNTSFCFLDIRSPGLGDTAMYLCATSAGTGAARAYEQYFGPGTRLTVT.

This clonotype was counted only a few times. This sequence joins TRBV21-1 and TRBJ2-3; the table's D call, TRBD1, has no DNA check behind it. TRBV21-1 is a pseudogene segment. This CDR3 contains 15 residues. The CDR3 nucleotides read TGTGCCAGCAGCAAAGGAAAGGGGAGCACAGATACGCAGTATTTT. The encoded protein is CASSKGKGSTDTQYF.

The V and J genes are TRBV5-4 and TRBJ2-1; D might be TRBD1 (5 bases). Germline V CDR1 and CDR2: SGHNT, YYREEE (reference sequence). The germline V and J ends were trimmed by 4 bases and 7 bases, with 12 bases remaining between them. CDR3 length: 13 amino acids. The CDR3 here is CASSHPGWNEQFF. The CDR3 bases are TGTGCCAGCAGCCATCCAGGGTGGAATGAGCAGTTCTTC.

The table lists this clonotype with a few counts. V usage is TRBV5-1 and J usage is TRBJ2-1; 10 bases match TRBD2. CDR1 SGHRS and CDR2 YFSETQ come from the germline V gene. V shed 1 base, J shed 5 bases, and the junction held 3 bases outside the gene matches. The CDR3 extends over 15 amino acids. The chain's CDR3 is CASSLTSGIHNEQFF. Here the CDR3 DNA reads TGCGCCAGCAGCTTGACTAGCGGGATCCACAATGAGCAGTTCTTC.

This chain's CDR3 is CASSVQVGYEQYF. CDR3 in DNA: TGTGCCAGCAGCGTACAGGTTGGGTACGAGCAGTACTTC. The gene calls are TRBV4-2 and TRBJ2-7; weak D call: TRBD1 (5 bases). V was clipped by 5 bases and J by 4 bases, with 12 bases between them. The CDR3 sequence is 13 residues long. Germline V gene lookup returns CDR1 LGHNA and CDR2 YNFKEQ.

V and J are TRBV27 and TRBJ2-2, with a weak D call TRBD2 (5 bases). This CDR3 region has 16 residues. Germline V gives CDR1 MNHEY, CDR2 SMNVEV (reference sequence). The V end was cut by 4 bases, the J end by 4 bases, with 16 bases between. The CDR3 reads CASSSITVSGTGELFF. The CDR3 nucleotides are TGTGCCAGCAGTTCCATTACAGTAAGCGGCACCGGGGAGCTGTTTTTT.